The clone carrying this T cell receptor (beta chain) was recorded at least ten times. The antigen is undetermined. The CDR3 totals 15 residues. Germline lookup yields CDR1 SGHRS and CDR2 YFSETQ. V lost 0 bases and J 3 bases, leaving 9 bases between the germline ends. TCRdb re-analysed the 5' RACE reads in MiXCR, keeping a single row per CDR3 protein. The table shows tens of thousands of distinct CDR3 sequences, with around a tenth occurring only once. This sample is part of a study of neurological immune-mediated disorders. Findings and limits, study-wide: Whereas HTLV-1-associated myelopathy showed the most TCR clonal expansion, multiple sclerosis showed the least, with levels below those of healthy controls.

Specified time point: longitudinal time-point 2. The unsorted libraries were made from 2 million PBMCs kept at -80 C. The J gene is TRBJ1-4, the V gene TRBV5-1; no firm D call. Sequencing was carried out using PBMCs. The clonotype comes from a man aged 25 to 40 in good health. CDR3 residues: CASSLEQVANEKLFF. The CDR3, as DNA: TGCGCCAGCAGCTTGGAGCAGGTCGCTAATGAAAAACTGTTTTTT.